Listed below are T cell receptor beta chains from one sample, sequenced in a study of long-term antiretroviral therapy in people with HIV. Measured with immunoSEQ multiplex PCR; TCRdb has only the in-frame clones, and not every one. This table holds tens of thousands of clones, approximately 80% found once. The sequencing used unsorted PBMCs, collected 1.1 years before starting antiretroviral therapy. These TCRs come from a woman in her twenties or thirties with HIV. Both conserved end residues are part of each CDR3. The order of the fields is V gene, J gene, D gene, clone size, CDR3 protein, CDR3 DNA. A D gene is named only where the DNA matches it firmly. Only part of the rows carry a size: once, few, many, or a class if the clone is expanded.

V: TRBV29-1
J: TRBJ2-7
D: .
size: .
CDR3: CSVGAHEQYF
DNA: TGCAGCGTCGGGGCCCACGAGCAGTACTTC

V: TRBV11-3
J: TRBJ2-7
D: .
size: .
CDR3: CASSQNYSPYEQYF
DNA: TGTGCCAGCAGCCAAAACTATAGTCCCTACGAGCAGTACTTC

V: TRBV5-1
J: TRBJ1-6
D: .
size: .
CDR3: CASSLEGRPSSYNSPLHF
DNA: TGCGCCAGCAGCTTGGAAGGCAGGCCATCTTCATATAATTCACCCCTCCACTTT

V: TRBV9
J: TRBJ2-2
D: .
size: few
CDR3: CASSVGSRLDTGELFF
DNA: TGTGCCAGCAGCGTAGGCAGCAGGCTTGACACCGGGGAGCTGTTTTTT

V: TRBV5-1
J: TRBJ2-5
D: .
size: .
CDR3: CASSSLVEETQYF
DNA: TGCGCCAGCAGCTCCCTCGTCGAAGAGACCCAGTACTTC

V: TRBV29-1
J: TRBJ2-5
D: TRBD1
size: .
CDR3: CSVDRGRGETQYF
DNA: TGCAGCGTGGACAGGGGGCGGGGAGAGACCCAGTACTTC

V: TRBV11-1
J: TRBJ2-1
D: TRBD1
size: .
CDR3: CASSSGQGRTSYNEQFF
DNA: TGTGCCAGCAGCTCCGGACAGGGGAGAACCTCCTACAATGAGCAGTTCTTC

V: TRBV19
J: TRBJ2-5
D: TRBD1
size: once
CDR3: CASSMAGGLGETQYF
DNA: TGTGCCAGTAGTATGGCAGGGGGCTTGGGGGAGACCCAGTACTTC

V: TRBV30
J: TRBJ1-4
D: .
size: .
CDR3: CAWSPSLDSRGEKLFF
DNA: TGTGCCTGGAGTCCCTCCCTCGACAGTCGGGGGGAAAAACTGTTTTTT

V: TRBV6-5
J: TRBJ1-6
D: .
size: few
CDR3: CASSYSGSPLHF
DNA: TGTGCCAGCAGTTACTCGGGTTCACCCCTCCACTTT

V: TRBV5-6
J: TRBJ2-5
D: .
size: .
CDR3: CASSLGVWASREETQYF
DNA: TGTGCCAGCAGCTTGGGCGTTTGGGCCTCGAGGGAAGAGACCCAGTACTTC

V: TRBV29-1
J: TRBJ1-4
D: .
size: .
CDR3: CSVAGSQDEKLFF
DNA: TGCAGCGTTGCGGGGTCCCAAGATGAAAAACTGTTTTTT

V: TRBV5-1
J: TRBJ2-1
D: TRBD2
size: .
CDR3: CASSSTSGGAGEQFF
DNA: TGCGCCAGCAGCTCAACTAGCGGGGGGGCGGGTGAGCAGTTCTTC

V: TRBV7-6
J: TRBJ2-2
D: .
size: .
CDR3: CASSLAAGSSYTGELFF
DNA: TGTGCCAGCAGCTTAGCGGCGGGGTCCTCCTACACCGGGGAGCTGTTTTTT

V: TRBV6-5
J: TRBJ1-5
D: .
size: .
CDR3: CASSYYWAIQPQHF
DNA: TGTGCCAGCAGTTACTACTGGGCAATTCAGCCCCAGCATTTT

V: TRBV28
J: TRBJ1-1
D: TRBD1
size: .
CDR3: CASSFRTGGPNTEAFF
DNA: TGTGCCAGCAGTTTTAGGACAGGGGGCCCGAACACTGAAGCTTTCTTT

V: TRBV5-8
J: TRBJ2-2
D: .
size: .
CDR3: CASSLLSTAFTGELFF
DNA: TGTGCCAGCAGCTTATTATCAACAGCGTTCACCGGGGAGCTGTTTTTT

V: TRBV7-8
J: TRBJ2-1
D: TRBD1
size: once
CDR3: CASSLYWDRVGEQFF
DNA: TGTGCCAGCAGCTTATATTGGGACAGGGTGGGTGAGCAGTTCTTC

V: TRBV6-5
J: TRBJ1-2
D: TRBD1
size: .
CDR3: CASSPLMGQGSRYTF
DNA: TGTGCCAGCAGTCCCTTGATGGGACAGGGGTCGCGCTACACCTTC

V: TRBV28
J: TRBJ2-2
D: TRBD1
size: .
CDR3: CASRGQAGELFF
DNA: TGTGCCAGCAGAGGACAGGCCGGGGAGCTGTTTTTT

V: TRBV30
J: TRBJ1-5
D: .
size: .
CDR3: CAWRAVGNQPQHF
DNA: TGTGCCTGGAGAGCAGTTGGCAATCAGCCCCAGCATTTT

V: TRBV6-6
J: TRBJ1-3
D: .
size: .
CDR3: CASSLGSSGNTIYF
DNA: TGTGCCAGCAGTTTAGGTAGCTCTGGAAACACCATATATTTT

V: TRBV6-5
J: TRBJ2-1
D: .
size: .
CDR3: CASSYAAGPNEQFF
DNA: TGTGCCAGCAGTTACGCGGCAGGGCCGAATGAGCAGTTCTTC

V: TRBV10-2
J: TRBJ1-2
D: .
size: .
CDR3: CASGNPQVSYGYTF
DNA: TGCGCCAGCGGAAACCCTCAAGTATCCTATGGCTACACCTTC

V: TRBV11-1
J: TRBJ1-1
D: TRBD1
size: .
CDR3: CASDRGGMNTEAFF
DNA: TGTGCCAGTGACAGGGGAGGAATGAACACTGAAGCTTTCTTT

V: TRBV9
J: TRBJ1-5
D: .
size: .
CDR3: CASSPGRYSNQPQHF
DNA: TGTGCCAGCAGCCCCGGGCGATATAGCAATCAGCCCCAGCATTTT

V: TRBV18
J: TRBJ1-1
D: TRBD1
size: .
CDR3: CASSLSRQGAITEAFF
DNA: TGTGCCAGCTCACTATCCCGACAGGGGGCTATCACTGAAGCTTTCTTT

V: TRBV9
J: TRBJ2-1
D: .
size: .
CDR3: CASSPLNNEQFF
DNA: TGTGCCAGCAGCCCTTTAAACAATGAGCAGTTCTTC

V: TRBV6-1
J: TRBJ1-1
D: .
size: .
CDR3: CASSAMPSSEAFF
DNA: TGTGCCAGCAGTGCTATGCCATCCTCTGAAGCTTTCTTT

V: TRBV7-2
J: TRBJ2-5
D: TRBD2
size: .
CDR3: CASSLLAGAVQETQYF
DNA: TGTGCCAGCAGCCTGCTAGCGGGGGCCGTTCAAGAGACCCAGTACTTC

V: TRBV4-2
J: TRBJ1-2
D: .
size: few
CDR3: CASSQDRLSNYGYTF
DNA: TGTGCCAGCAGCCAAGATAGGCTTTCTAACTATGGCTACACCTTC

V: TRBV13
J: TRBJ2-3
D: .
size: .
CDR3: CASSRAGAGGLLSTDTQYF
DNA: TGTGCCAGCAGTAGAGCCGGGGCCGGGGGCCTGCTAAGCACAGATACGCAGTATTTT

V: TRBV7-3
J: TRBJ2-3
D: TRBD2
size: .
CDR3: CASSLASGGRAMTDTQYF
DNA: TGTGCCAGCAGCTTAGCCAGCGGGGGACGAGCAATGACAGATACGCAGTATTTT

V: TRBV2
J: TRBJ1-5
D: .
size: .
CDR3: CASEGGSNQPQHF
DNA: TGTGCCAGCGAGGGGGGTAGCAATCAGCCCCAGCATTTT

V: TRBV6-6
J: TRBJ1-6
D: .
size: .
CDR3: CASSRNLYNSPLHF
DNA: TGTGCCAGCAGCAGAAACCTCTATAATTCACCCCTCCACTTT

V: TRBV5-1
J: TRBJ2-3
D: TRBD2
size: .
CDR3: CASSLGLASTDTQYF
DNA: TGCGCCAGCAGCTTGGGACTAGCTAGCACAGATACGCAGTATTTT

V: TRBV29-1
J: TRBJ1-1
D: .
size: .
CDR3: CSVENLGATEAFF
DNA: TGCAGCGTTGAAAACCTGGGGGCCACTGAAGCTTTCTTT